This T cell receptor beta chain is drawn from a study of cytomegalovirus exposure and HLA in healthy donors. Study findings and constraints: Associated with cytomegalovirus, according to the listing, were around 170 TCR beta chains. Reports described diagnosis of cytomegalovirus status by the classifier as highly specific and sensitive. Three CMV-associated chains proved CMV antigen-specific in vitro.

Assay used: immunoSEQ multiplex PCR; TCRdb lists only in-frame clones, some missing. The table includes about 180,000 clones, roughly 85% detected once. As concerns this clone: Its antigen is not known.

While the first cohort had hundreds of subjects, the donors belonged to the separate validation cohort of roughly 120 subjects. The germline gives CDR1 MNHEY, CDR2 SMNVEV (reference sequence). J lost 2 bases, V lost 5 bases, and 6 bases had no gene match. This CDR3 comprises 16 residues. The rearrangement links TRBV27 to TRBJ2-7, with TRBD2 identical over 13 bases. This TCR was recovered from a man between 18 and 29 years old in good health and CMV-seropositive. Sequencing was done on a sample of PBMCs. CDR3 DNA: TGTGCCAGCAGTCCCGGGACTAGCGGGGTAGCCTACGAGCAGTACTTC. Encoded protein: CASSPGTSGVAYEQYF.